This TCR beta chain was sequenced during a study of OX40 agonist ivuxolimab in advanced cancers. The wider study: Enrollees could have had prior anti-PD-1, anti-PD-L1 or anti-CTLA-4 therapy, which about 40% had received.

Data came from immunoSEQ multiplex PCR; TCRdb stores just in-frame clones and leaves some out. Of about 19,000 clones detected, 73% appear once; the ten largest clones hold about 33%. The CDR3 is 14 amino acids. Trimming left V 0 bases short and J 0 bases short, with 6 bases between. The germline V gene encodes CDR1 SGHRS and CDR2 YFSETQ. Findings of the study overall: Clonal expansion was among the lowest in partial responders at 0.1-3.0 mg/kg, especially CD8+. The average count of expanded clones was higher among CD8+ T cells than among CD4+. Not determined was the antigen specificity of the expanded peripheral T cells.

This clone was detected only once. What it recognizes is unknown. The specimen was CD4+ or CD8+ T cells sorted from blood, collected in a trial of the OX40 agonist ivuxolimab. The clonotype comes from an adult with an advanced solid tumor such as melanoma, head and neck, liver or kidney cancer. The chain is built from TRBV5-1 and TRBJ1-1; D is unclear. CDR3 protein: CASSLEPLNTEAFF. DNA of the CDR3: TGCGCCAGCAGCTTGGAACCTTTGAACACTGAAGCTTTCTTT.